The clone carrying this T cell receptor beta chain was counted a single time. The V segment lost 4 bases and the J segment 2 bases; nucleotides outside the gene matches: 1. Per the germline V gene, CDR1 is SGHNT and CDR2 is YENEEA. This CDR3 is 14 amino acids long. This entry is derived from a study of blood T cell repertoires in COVID-19. Study-wide context: Samples of COVID-19 (acute and convalescent) were obtained from the United States, Italy and Spain. From T cells, B-cell-depleted T cells, or PBMCs came the material, which was cDNA or gDNA.

Authors' processing steps: Estimates of nucleated cell counts were drawn from the amplification of reference gene primers. The repertoire was sequenced with immunoSEQ multiplex PCR; TCRdb's copy has only in-frame clones and lacks some. V, J and clone size derive from that table, while D and trimming were established from the DNA sequence. The repertoire holds 95,000 to 120,000 clones, with 81% as singletons. The rearrangement uses TRBV11-3 and TRBJ1-3; 8 bases match TRBD1. This sequence was found in a man in his forties or fifties with acute or convalescent COVID-19. The specimen sequenced was peripheral blood. In DNA, the CDR3 is TGTGCCAGCAGCTCGGACAGGGCTGGAAACACCATATATTTT. Protein sequence: CASSSDRAGNTIYF.